The 8 T cell receptor beta chains in this list originate from one sample, sequenced in a study of blood T cell repertoires in COVID-19. Profiled with immunoSEQ multiplex PCR; TCRdb holds only in-frame clones, not every one. The sample has approximately 100,000 clones; about 86% are singletons. Source material: peripheral blood. The receptors were gathered from a human donor in a cohort sampled during active COVID-19.

The chain links TRBV27 to TRBJ1-2; D is ambiguous. CDR1 is MNHEY and CDR2 is SMNVEV in the germline V gene (reference sequence). Trimming took 0 bases from V and 4 from J, leaving 9 bases between them. This CDR3 has 14 amino acids. In DNA form, the CDR3 reads TGTGCCAGCAGTTTATCCTTGGCGGGCTATGGCTACACCTTC. This gives the protein CASSLSLAGYGYTF.

This clone was picked up one time. The CDR3 loop is CASSQDLFGGLAGYNEQFF. In DNA form, the CDR3 reads TGTGCCAGCAGCCAAGATTTATTTGGGGGACTAGCGGGTTACAATGAGCAGTTCTTC. The genes are TRBV4-2 and TRBJ2-1, with TRBD2 identical over 12 bases. In germline, CDR1 is LGHNA, CDR2 YNFKEQ. V gave up 0 bases and J gave up 4 bases; unmatched junction bases: 10. The CDR3 contains 19 residues.

The chain combines TRBV19 with TRBJ1-6; D perhaps matches TRBD1 (6 bases). The V end was cut by 6 bases, the J end by 9 bases, with 15 bases between. The CDR3 loop spans 14 amino acids. From germline, CDR1 is LNHDA and CDR2 SQIVND (reference sequence). DNA of the CDR3: TGTGCCAGTAGAGAGGACAGTTTGGTTTCACCCCTCCACTTT. It codes for CASREDSLVSPLHF.

This chain links TRBV2 with TRBJ2-1, with 9 bases lining up with TRBD2. With V trimmed by 5 bases and J by 7 bases, 9 bases remained unmatched. Germline-derived CDR1 and CDR2 are SNHLY and FYNNEI. The CDR3 contains 15 residues. The CDR3 region is CASSRIAGVINEQFF. CDR3 sequence (DNA): TGTGCCAGCAGTCGGATAGCGGGAGTAATAAATGAGCAGTTCTTC.

The chain joins TRBV10-1 to TRBJ2-5; D uncertain. Trimming removed 3 bases at V and 5 bases at J, with 13 bases between. Per the germline V gene, CDR1 is WNHNN and CDR2 is SYGVQD (reference sequence). The CDR3 spans 14 residues. The CDR3 nucleotides read TGCGCCAGCAGTGAAACAGTACTTGGGGAGACCCAGTACTTC. It is translated as CASSETVLGETQYF.

The chain combines TRBV5-1 with TRBJ1-2; 8 nucleotides align to TRBD1. The germline gives CDR1 SGHRS, CDR2 YFSETQ. The CDR3 totals 12 residues. The V segment lost 0 bases and the J segment 8 bases; nucleotides outside the gene matches: 0. CDR3 DNA: TGCGCCAGCAGCTTGGGGGACAGGGGCTACACCTTC. Its protein is CASSLGDRGYTF. Complete variable domain (other parts from reference TRBV5-1 and TRBJ1-2): KAGVTQTPRYLIKTRGQQVTLSCSPISGHRSVSWYQQTPGQGLQFLFEYFSETQRNKGNFPGRFSGRQFSNSRSEMNVSTLELGDSALYLCASSLGDRGYTFGSGTRLTVV.

This rearrangement joins TRBV6-2 or TRBV6-3 to TRBJ2-1; the match to TRBD1 covers 8 bases. The CDR3 has 16 residues. Germline-derived CDR1 and CDR2 are MNHEY and SVGEGT. Germline trimming cut 6 bases from V and 0 bases from J; bases unmatched to any gene: 7. The CDR3 DNA reads as TGTGCCAGCAGCCAGACAGGGGTCCCCTCCTACAATGAGCAGTTCTTC. This translates into CASSQTGVPSYNEQFF.

The chain employs TRBV2 and TRBJ2-4; D gene ambiguous. The V end lost 8 bases, the J end lost 3 bases, and 8 bases lay between the germline ends. This CDR3 comprises 12 residues. Germline loops: CDR1 SNHLY, CDR2 FYNNEI. The CDR3 coding sequence is TGTGCCAGCGGCGAGGTCAAAAACATTCAGTACTTC. It specifies CASGEVKNIQYF.